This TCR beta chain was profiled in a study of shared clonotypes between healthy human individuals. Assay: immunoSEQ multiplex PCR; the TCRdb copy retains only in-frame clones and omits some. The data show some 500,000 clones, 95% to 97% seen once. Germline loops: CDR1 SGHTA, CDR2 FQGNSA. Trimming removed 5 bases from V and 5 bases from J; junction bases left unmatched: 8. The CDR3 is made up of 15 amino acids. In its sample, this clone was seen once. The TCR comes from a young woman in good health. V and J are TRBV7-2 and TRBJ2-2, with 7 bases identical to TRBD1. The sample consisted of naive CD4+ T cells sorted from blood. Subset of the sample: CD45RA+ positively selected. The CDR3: CASSRRQGSTGELFF. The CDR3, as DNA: TGTGCCAGCAGCCGTCGACAGGGATCTACCGGGGAGCTGTTTTTT.